The source of this T cell receptor beta chain is a study of beta chain features in type 1 diabetes. Germline CDR1 reads SGHRS; CDR2 reads YFSETQ. V trimming: 2 bases; J trimming: 1 base; junction bases outside the gene matches: 1. The CDR3 extends over 16 amino acids. Isolated RNA was reverse transcribed in full, so expressed TCRB transcripts were sequenced. Method: immunoSEQ multiplex PCR; TCRdb's copy keeps in-frame clones and lacks some. Of about 24,000 clones in the sample, roughly three quarters are singletons; the top ten hold roughly 2%. Sequenced: Tregs from blood. The chain carries TRBV5-1 and TRBJ2-5; TRBD2 aligns across 14 bases. This receptor was identified in a woman between 35 and 50 years old in good health. The CDR3 DNA is TGCGCCAGCAGCTTAGGACTAGCGGGGGGCCAAGAGACCCAGTACTTC. Translation: CASSLGLAGGQETQYF.